A selection of T cell receptor beta chains follows, all from one sample in a study of blood T cell repertoires in COVID-19. Using immunoSEQ multiplex PCR, the repertoire was profiled, and TCRdb retains in-frame clones only, with some absent. Of hundreds of thousands of clones listed, nearly 90% are singletons. The sequenced sample consisted of PBMCs or T cells enriched from blood (not recorded which). The receptors here all came from a young woman with acute COVID-19. The CDR3 runs from the conserved cysteine through the conserved F or W. The D gene is left open where the match is weak. Expanded clones get a size class; other rows say once, few or many, or leave the size out.

NA | TRBJ1-2 | TRBV10-2 | NA | TGCGCCAGCAGTGATCTGACAGACTATGGCTACACCTTC | CASSDLTDYGYTF
NA | TRBJ1-5 | TRBV28 | NA | TGTGCCAGCACCCCGGCGGACAGTATGATACAGCCCCAGCATTTT | CASTPADSMIQPQHF
TRBD1 | TRBJ2-1 | TRBV29-1 | NA | TGCAGCGTCTGGACAGGGGACAAACTAAACAATGAGCAGTTCTTC | CSVWTGDKLNNEQFF
NA | TRBJ2-7 | TRBV18 | NA | TGTGCCAGCTCACCGGACACCTCCTACGAGCAGTACTTC | CASSPDTSYEQYF
TRBD1 | TRBJ2-7 | TRBV12-5 | NA | TGTGCTAGTGGTGGACAGGGTTCCACCTACGAGCAGTACTTC | CASGGQGSTYEQYF
NA | TRBJ2-3 | TRBV13 | NA | TGTGCCAGCAGCTCTAACAGAGAGAGCACAGATACGCAGTATTTT | CASSSNRESTDTQYF
NA | TRBJ2-1 | TRBV5-4 | few | TGTGCCAGCAGCTCAAACGGGATTTACAATGAGCAGTTCTTC | CASSSNGIYNEQFF
TRBD2 | TRBJ2-5 | TRBV11-2 | NA | TGTGCCAGCAGCACCCCCCTGGCGCTAGCGGACCAAGAGACCCAGTACTTC | CASSTPLALADQETQYF
NA | TRBJ1-2 | TRBV7-8 | once | TGTGCCAGCAGCGCCGGAAGGACAGCGATCTATGGCTACACCTTC | CASSAGRTAIYGYTF
NA | TRBJ2-1 | TRBV21-1 | NA | TGTGCCAGCAGCAAACTTGGAGGCCCCCGAAACAATAATGAGCAGTTCTTC | CASSKLGGPRNNNEQFF
NA | TRBJ1-4 | TRBV3-1/TRBV3-2 | NA | TGTGCCAGCAGCCAAGGCACAGTATCAACTAATGAAAAACTGTTTTTT | CASSQGTVSTNEKLFF
TRBD1 | TRBJ2-5 | TRBV10-1 | NA | TGCGCCAGCAGTGACCATTGGACAGGGTCAGAAGAGACCCAGTACTTC | CASSDHWTGSEETQYF
TRBD2 | TRBJ2-5 | TRBV9 | NA | TGTGCCAGCAGTGTTGGTTGGACTAGCGGGATGGAGACCCAGTACTTC | CASSVGWTSGMETQYF
NA | TRBJ2-4 | TRBV7-2 | NA | TGTGCCAGCAGCTTGAGATCGAGAAACATTCAGTACTTC | CASSLRSRNIQYF
NA | TRBJ1-5 | TRBV19 | NA | TGTGCCAGTAGTATTTCCCAGGGGCATCAGCCCCAGCATTTT | CASSISQGHQPQHF
NA | TRBJ1-4 | TRBV19 | NA | TGTGCCAGTAGTATTGGGGCGTCAGGCTTCCGGGTTGGTGAAAAACTGTTTTTT | CASSIGASGFRVGEKLFF
NA | TRBJ1-5 | TRBV15 | NA | TGTGCCACCAGCAGAGGTGGGGGCGGCAATCAGCCCCAGCATTTT | CATSRGGGGNQPQHF
TRBD1 | TRBJ1-1 | TRBV28 | NA | TGTGCCAGCAGTTTAGGCGGGACAGGGGGCACTGAAGCTTTCTTT | CASSLGGTGGTEAFF
NA | TRBJ2-7 | TRBV12-1 | NA | TGTGCCAGCAGCCATATCGGTGGCGAGCAGTACTTC | CASSHIGGEQYF
NA | TRBJ2-7 | TRBV14 | NA | TGTGCCAGCAGTCAGGTCTACGAGCAGTACTTC | CASSQVYEQYF
NA | TRBJ1-1 | TRBV30 | NA | TGTGCCTGGAGTAGGAGCAGGGCGAACACTGAAGCTTTCTTT | CAWSRSRANTEAFF
NA | TRBJ1-2 | TRBV4-1 | NA | TGCGCCAGCAACCCCGGAGGAGACTATGGCTACACCTTC | CASNPGGDYGYTF
NA | TRBJ1-3 | TRBV11-2 | NA | TGTGCCAGCAGCCGCGAGGCACTCTCTGGAAACACCATATATTTT | CASSREALSGNTIYF
NA | TRBJ2-3 | TRBV7-6 | NA | TGTGCCAGCAGCTTAGCGGAAATAGCCACAGATACGCAGTATTTT | CASSLAEIATDTQYF
TRBD1 | TRBJ1-2 | TRBV4-1 | NA | TGCGCCAGCAGCCCAGAGTCGGGGACAGGGGGCAGGTTTGGCTACACCTTC | CASSPESGTGGRFGYTF
NA | TRBJ2-6 | TRBV28 | NA | TGTGCCAGCATTGGTAAGGGGTTTGGATCTGGGGCCAACGTCCTGACTTTC | CASIGKGFGSGANVLTF
NA | TRBJ1-1 | TRBV18 | once | TGTGCCAGCTCACCACGGGACAAGAACACTGAAGCTTTCTTT | CASSPRDKNTEAFF
TRBD1 | TRBJ1-1 | TRBV7-2 | NA | TGTGCCAGCAGCCGCTCGACAGGGGCACCATTTGAAGCTTTCTTT | CASSRSTGAPFEAFF
NA | TRBJ1-2 | TRBV19 | NA | TGTGCCACTCGGATGGAGAGTAACCCCAACTATGGCTACACCTTC | CATRMESNPNYGYTF
NA | TRBJ2-1 | TRBV4-1 | NA | TGCGCCAGCAGCCAAGAGTGGGGCGTTAACTACAATGAGCAGTTCTTC | CASSQEWGVNYNEQFF
NA | TRBJ2-7 | TRBV2 | NA | TGTGCCAGCAGTGAATCGGTCGGCGGGTCCTACGAGCAGTACTTC | CASSESVGGSYEQYF
NA | TRBJ2-1 | TRBV20-1 | NA | TGCAGTGCTAGAGTCGTGAATGAGCAGTTCTTC | CSARVVNEQFF
TRBD2 | TRBJ2-5 | TRBV28 | once | TGTGCCAGCAGTTTCCCTATAGGCGGGGGAGAGCAAGAGACCCAGTACTTC | CASSFPIGGGEQETQYF
TRBD2 | TRBJ2-7 | TRBV7-8 | NA | TGTGCCAGCAGCTCTGAAAGCGGGAGGCCTGGATACGAGCAGTACTTC | CASSSESGRPGYEQYF
NA | TRBJ2-3 | TRBV6-5 | NA | TGTGCCAGCAGTTACGAGGGGGGGTTCACAGATACGCAGTATTTT | CASSYEGGFTDTQYF
NA | TRBJ1-6 | TRBV10-3 | NA | TGTGCCACTGAATCCGGGACAAGATTAAGGGCCTATAATTCACCCCTCCACTTT | CATESGTRLRAYNSPLHF
NA | TRBJ1-2 | TRBV19 | NA | TGTGCCAGTAGTCCACAGGGTTTCTATGGCTACACCTTC | CASSPQGFYGYTF
NA | TRBJ1-1 | TRBV7-9 | NA | TGTGCCAGCAGCCCAGGGACAACCGGCCTCTCCGACACTGAAGCTTTCTTT | CASSPGTTGLSDTEAFF
NA | TRBJ2-1 | TRBV3-1/TRBV3-2 | NA | TGTGCCAGCAGCCAAGATTTCGGGGGAGGTCACAATGAGCAGTTCTTC | CASSQDFGGGHNEQFF